This T cell receptor (beta chain) comes out of a study of glioma-infiltrating T cells (TCRdb year 2016). Turning to the overall study: Sequencing of TCR alpha- and beta-chain repertoires was performed on glioma tissue, on non-neoplastic brain tissue, and on matched peripheral blood mononuclear cells. The paired cohort comprised three low-grade glioma patients, under 10 primary glioblastoma patients and three non-glioma patients contributing non-neoplastic brain tissue. To measure divergence between tissue and blood T-cell populations, each tissue-infiltrating repertoire was compared with the peripheral blood repertoire of the same patient. The investigation overall reported the following: Small numbers underpinned the group comparisons: several glioblastoma patients, three low-grade glioma patients and three non-neoplastic patients. Only a very small number of CDR3 sequences turned up in both tissue and blood, a result put down to high CDR3 diversity combined with limited sampling. VJ-independent divergence between tissue and blood was found to be below expectation in non-neoplastic patients but above expectation in all gliomas, particularly low-grade gliomas.

Regarding this clonotype: Its antigen specificity is not known. The sample holds no much larger clone one base away, and base qualities are not on file.

The iRepertoire nested amplicon-rescue multiplex PCR (arm-PCR) platform was used to amplify TCR alpha and beta CDR3 regions from RNA. The input for one-step reverse transcription and amplification was roughly 95-400 ng of tissue mRNA or PBMC total RNA. Following bead purification, Illumina adapters were added through a secondary multiplex PCR, and the libraries were then gel-purified between 200 and 400 bp. Internal 6-nucleotide barcodes were carried by the libraries and were used for demultiplexing. Sequencing of the libraries was done on an Illumina MiSeq using 2x220 or 2x250 nucleotide paired-end reads. Per the original workflow: Paired reads were merged with FLASH 1.2.11 and aligned to the GRCh37 human genome with BWA-MEM before extracting TRA and TRB reads. V and J assignment used an IMGT-derived reference of cassette sequences and CDR3 motifs that included pseudogenes. Three-frame translation of reads was performed, and productive CDR3s were defined as those with a C...FGXG motif and no stop codons. Unique combinations of V-J cassette pair and CDR3 amino acid sequence were defined as clonotypes. Reads were filtered by Hamming distance, with the threshold set by the sequence error rate of each sample in mapped regions. In-frame beta chains were kept once TCRdb had trimmed the public reads at Q25 with fastp and called clones with MiXCR. Each CDR3 protein appears once, grouped with its most common genes and DNA. TCRdb, not the original authors, processed these V and J calls. The sample records 150,000 or so distinct CDR3 sequences, about 39% of which are singletons. The ten top clones hold over 15% of the sample.

Looking up the germline V gene (reference sequence) yields CDR1 DFQATT and CDR2 SNEGSKA. The CDR3 covers 15 residues, taking in both the cysteine and the phenylalanine. Only the CDR3 DNA stays, 45 bases, in frame from base 1. Deletion took 4 bases off V and 1 base off J, with a span of 14 bases between the germline ends. The rearrangement joined TRBV20-1 to TRBJ2-1, with the D gene not clear enough to name. The sequencing input was glioma tissue, nonneoplastic brain tissue, or PBMCs (not recorded which). The origin of this receptor is a human donor with low-grade glioma or glioblastoma, undergoing nonglioma brain surgery, or in good health (not recorded which). The bases are TGCAGTGCTATGAACCCGCGTGGGTCCTACAATGAGCAGTTCTTC. It encodes CSAMNPRGSYNEQFF.